The 29 T cell receptor beta chains reported below all come from one sample, sequenced in a study of T-cell reconstitution after alpha-beta-depleted transplantation in children. Unique molecular identifiers featured in how the TCRbeta library was prepared. Via MiXCR, TCRdb re-called the PCR reads, giving one row per CDR3 protein. The sample has 600,000 to 800,000 distinct CDR3 sequences; about an eighth are singletons. The material sequenced was PBMCs, taken before TCRalphabeta/CD19-depleted stem cell transplant. The receptors shown here come from a girl aged 2-15 years with congenital amegakaryocytic thrombocytopenia, due to receive a stem cell transplant.

This clonotype showed up just a few times. V and J are TRBV5-6 and TRBJ1-1, with TRBD1 as a possible D gene (6 bases). The germline CDR1 and CDR2 sequences are SGHDT and YYEEEE. CDR3 length: 13 amino acids. Between the trimmed V and J ends, which lost 4 bases and 8 bases, there was a span of 15 bases. CDR3 region: CASSGGARHEAFF. The CDR3 DNA sequence: TGTGCCAGCAGCGGGGGGGCCCGACACGAAGCTTTCTTT.

This clonotype was counted between two and nine times. The chain joins TRBV6-2 or TRBV6-3 to TRBJ2-5; a weak D match, TRBD2 (5 bases). Trimming removed 7 bases at V and 6 bases at J, with 9 bases between. CDR1 MNHEY and CDR2 SVGEGT come from the germline V gene. The CDR3 is made up of 11 amino acids. CDR3 loop: CASTHGKTQYF. CDR3 bases: TGTGCCAGCACACACGGGAAGACCCAGTACTTC.

This clonotype occurred many times. The chain couples TRBV20-1 to TRBJ2-1; 7 bases align to TRBD2. Germline CDR1 is DFQATT and CDR2 is SNEGSKA (reference sequence). The CDR3 is made up of 16 amino acids. V lost 0 bases, J lost 1 base, and 6 bases stayed unmatched. This chain's CDR3 is CSARDVRGGSYNEQFF. CDR3 nucleotides: TGCAGTGCTAGAGATGTCCGGGGAGGGTCCTACAATGAGCAGTTCTTC.

Of note for this clonotype: A read error may produce the germline difference seen at one junction end. This chain links TRBV5-5 with TRBJ1-5, with 9 bases lining up with TRBD1. The CDR3 extends over 15 amino acids. Per the germline V gene, CDR1 is SGHKS and CDR2 is YYEKEE (reference sequence). CDR3 sequence reads: CASRAGTGTNRPQHF. As DNA, the CDR3 is TGTGCCAGCAGAGCTGGGACAGGGACAAATCGGCCCCAGCATTTT.

This clonotype was detected ten times or more. The V call is TRBV3-1, the J call TRBJ2-5, with a possible D match to TRBD2 (5 bases). V lost 0 bases and J lost 2, with 19 bases in between. Germline lookup yields CDR1 LGHDT and CDR2 YNNKEL (reference sequence). The CDR3 has 18 residues. The CDR3 region has the DNA TGTGCCAGCAGCCAAGATGAGGGCAGGTTTTTTGGTCAAGAGACCCAGTACTTC. The encoded protein is CASSQDEGRFFGQETQYF.

This clonotype came up many times. The chain carries TRBV12-3 or TRBV12-4 and TRBJ1-1; D is unclear. This CDR3 contains 16 residues. V was trimmed by 5 bases and J by 1 base, leaving 17 bases between them. The CDR3 coding sequence is TGTGCCAGCAGTAAAGCCCCTGGGAGTCCGAACACTGAAGCTTTCTTT. Protein: CASSKAPGSPNTEAFF.

This clonotype came up many times. The CDR3 DNA sequence: TGTGCCAGCAGCCAAGTCAGCCAGCGTCGTTCCTACGAGCAGTACTTC. This gives the protein CASSQVSQRRSYEQYF. The chain couples TRBV4-2 to TRBJ2-7, with D unclear. This CDR3 comprises 16 residues. Deletions cut 1 base from V and 1 base from J, with 14 bases between. Germline CDR1 is LGHNA and CDR2 is YNFKEQ.

This clonotype was recorded a few times. The chain carries TRBV20-1 and TRBJ2-5; D is possibly TRBD1 (5 bases). The CDR3 is 13 amino acids. Trimming shortened V by 5 bases and J by 7 bases, and 17 bases separated the two germline ends. Germline CDR1 DFQATT, CDR2 SNEGSKA (reference sequence). The CDR3 sequence: CSADDPRRATQYF. DNA of the CDR3: TGCAGTGCTGATGACCCTCGCAGGGCGACCCAGTACTTC.

CDR3 amino acids: CATSGSPRTTQYF. The CDR3 DNA is TGTGCCACCAGTGGTTCGCCAAGAACGACCCAGTACTTC. V is TRBV24-1 and J is TRBJ2-5, with D uncertain. Per germline, CDR1 KGHDR and CDR2 SFDVKD. V lost 5 bases and J 7 bases, leaving 13 bases between the germline ends. The CDR3 contains 13 residues.

This clonotype was counted a few times. V gene TRBV6-1 combines with J gene TRBJ1-5; perhaps TRBD1 as D (6 bases). The germline CDR1 and CDR2 sequences are MNHNS and SASEGT. The CDR3 runs 15 residues. The ends were cut back, 6 bases at V and 1 base at J, with 13 bases in the middle. The CDR3 region is CASRSQGLSNQPQHF. The CDR3 DNA reads as TGTGCCAGCAGATCCCAGGGGTTAAGCAATCAGCCCCAGCATTTT.

This clonotype was recorded many times. The CDR3 bases are TGCAGTGCTAGCCGGACAGCTTACAATGAGCAGTTCTTC. The encoded protein is CSASRTAYNEQFF. This chain joins TRBV20-1 and TRBJ2-1, with a weak D call TRBD1 (6 bases). V gave up 3 bases and J gave up 4 bases, with 10 bases separating them. This CDR3 is built from 13 residues. From germline, CDR1 is DFQATT and CDR2 SNEGSKA (reference sequence).

V is TRBV25-1 and J is TRBJ2-5; 7 bases are shared with TRBD1. This CDR3 is 13 amino acids long. CDR1 is MGHDK and CDR2 is SYGVNS in the germline V gene. With 4 bases clipped from V and 4 bases from J, the junction kept 3 bases outside the gene matches. CDR3 DNA sequence: TGTGCCAGCAGTGGGTCAGGGGGAGAGACCCAGTACTTC. Its translation: CASSGSGGETQYF.

The gene calls are TRBV7-2 and TRBJ1-2; 10 nucleotides align to TRBD1. CDR1 is SGHTA and CDR2 is FQGNSA in the germline V gene. CDR3 length: 15 residues. V was pared by 5 bases and J by 3 bases, with 6 bases of the junction left unmatched. Here the CDR3 DNA reads TGTGCCAGCAGCACACGACAGGGGGCTTACTATGGCTACACCTTC. This translates into CASSTRQGAYYGYTF.

The genes are TRBV5-1 and TRBJ2-5; D is possibly TRBD2 (6 bases). The CDR3 contains 14 residues. Per germline, CDR1 SGHRS and CDR2 YFSETQ. V was clipped by 0 bases and J by 5 bases, with 11 bases between them. CDR3 nucleotides: TGCGCCAGCAGCTTGGAGACTAGTTATGAGACCCAGTACTTC. Encoded protein: CASSLETSYETQYF. The variable domain in full, completed from reference TRBV5-1 and TRBJ2-5, reads KAGVTQTPRYLIKTRGQQVTLSCSPISGHRSVSWYQQTPGQGLQFLFEYFSETQRNKGNFPGRFSGRQFSNSRSEMNVSTLELGDSALYLCASSLETSYETQYFGPGTRLLVL.

At least ten counts were recorded for this clonotype. The chain joins TRBV5-1 to TRBJ2-5; D is ambiguous. The V end lost 0 bases, the J end lost 4 bases, and 13 bases lay between the germline ends. CDR3 length: 15 residues. From germline, CDR1 is SGHRS and CDR2 YFSETQ. The CDR3 bases are TGCGCCAGCAGCTTGGACTATAGATTCGGAGAGACCCAGTACTTC. It encodes CASSLDYRFGETQYF.

This clonotype was seen a handful of times. The chain is built from TRBV6-1 and TRBJ1-1; a weak D match, TRBD1 (5 bases). Germline CDR1 is MNHNS and CDR2 is SASEGT. The length of the CDR3 is 13 residues. The ends were cut back, 7 bases at V and 5 bases at J, with 14 bases in the middle. The CDR3 sequence: CASTRGGATEAFF. CDR3 DNA: TGTGCCAGCACCCGGGGAGGGGCTACTGAAGCTTTCTTT.

This clonotype was counted a few times. CDR3 protein: CASSLGTGLDTGELFF. The CDR3 DNA reads TGTGCCAGCAGTTTAGGGACAGGGCTTGACACCGGGGAGCTGTTTTTT. The V and J genes are TRBV27 and TRBJ2-2; 9 bases align to TRBD1. The CDR3 contains 16 residues. Germline CDR1 and CDR2: MNHEY and SMNVEV (reference sequence). V lost 2 bases to trimming and J lost 3 bases; unmatched junction nucleotides: 4.

This clonotype was seen repeatedly, ten times or more. J is TRBJ2-1 and V is TRBV20-1, with D unresolved. Germline CDR1 is DFQATT and CDR2 is SNEGSKA (reference sequence). V was clipped by 4 bases and J by 5 bases, with 9 bases between them. The CDR3 length is 12 residues. The CDR3 DNA reads as TGCAGTGCTAACTGGATAAACAATGAGCAGTTCTTC. It translates to CSANWINNEQFF.

This clonotype was seen ten or more times. The V gene is TRBV20-1, the J gene TRBJ2-5; 8 bases match TRBD2. The germline CDR1 and CDR2 sequences are DFQATT and SNEGSKA (reference sequence). The V and J ends lost 0 bases and 5 bases, in that order; junction bases with no gene match: 11. The CDR3 consists of 16 residues. This CDR3 is CSAREDIAGSFETQYF. CDR3 DNA sequence: TGCAGTGCTAGAGAGGATATAGCGGGGTCCTTTGAGACCCAGTACTTC.

This clonotype was detected only a few times. The V gene is TRBV14, the J gene TRBJ2-1, with 8 bases matching TRBD1. The trim removed 8 bases at V and 10 bases at J, leaving 13 bases unmatched. The CDR3 covers 14 residues. Germline V lookup: CDR1 SGHDN, CDR2 FVKESK. The CDR3 nucleotides are TGTGCCAGCCAAGCTACCGGGACAGGAGGAGAGCAGTTCTTC. Translating it yields CASQATGTGGEQFF.

This chain joins TRBV7-8 and TRBJ1-4; D is ambiguous. Looked up from germline, CDR1 is SGHVS and CDR2 is FQNEAQ. Trimming stripped 6 bases from V and 8 bases from J, with 13 bases between. This CDR3 is built from 13 residues. The CDR3 DNA reads TGTGCCAGCAGTCCTCCGATAGGGGAAAAACTGTTTTTT. Protein sequence: CASSPPIGEKLFF.

This clonotype was seen a single time. This chain joins TRBV7-2 and TRBJ2-3; unclear D gene. Trimming left V 3 bases short and J 0 bases short, with 10 bases between. Germline CDR1 reads SGHTA; CDR2 reads FQGNSA. The CDR3 runs to 15 residues. The DNA of the CDR3 is TGTGCCAGCAGCTTGAGTGCCTTTAGCACAGATACGCAGTATTTT. Protein: CASSLSAFSTDTQYF. Full variable domain (outside the CDR3, taken from reference TRBV7-2 and TRBJ2-3): GAGVSQSPSNKVTEKGKDVELRCDPISGHTALYWYRQSLGQGLEFLIYFQGNSAPDKSGLPSDRFSAERTGGSVSTLTIQRTQQEDSAVYLCASSLSAFSTDTQYFGPGTRLTVL.

V is TRBV10-3 and J is TRBJ2-2; the match to TRBD2 covers 7 bases. This CDR3 is built from 14 residues. V was pared by 11 bases and J by 2 bases, with 8 bases of the junction left unmatched. The germline V gene has CDR1 ENHRY and CDR2 SYGVKD. CDR3 bases: TGTGCCTTCCGGAGCGGGACCAACACCGGGGAGCTGTTTTTT. This sequence encodes CAFRSGTNTGELFF.

The sample holds a few counts of this clonotype. The chain couples TRBV3-1 to TRBJ2-7; TRBD1 might be the D (6 bases). Germline CDR1 LGHDT, CDR2 YNNKEL (reference sequence). V dropped 4 bases and J dropped 0 bases, with 10 bases sitting between them. The CDR3 runs 14 residues. CDR3 protein: CASSPGDTSYEQYF. The CDR3 DNA reads as TGTGCCAGCAGCCCAGGGGACACCTCCTACGAGCAGTACTTC.

The chain joins TRBV11-2 to TRBJ2-1, with D unresolved. Between the trimmed V and J ends, which lost 3 bases and 7 bases, there was a span of 7 bases. CDR3 size: 12 residues. Germline values: CDR1 SGHAT, CDR2 FQNNGV. Written as DNA, the CDR3 is TGTGCCAGCAGCTTGGGGAAAAATGAGCAGTTCTTC. This encodes CASSLGKNEQFF. Complete variable domain (other parts from reference TRBV11-2 and TRBJ2-1): EAGVAQSPRYKIIEKRQSVAFWCNPISGHATLYWYQQILGQGPKLLIQFQNNGVVDDSQLPKDRFSAERLKGVDSTLKIQPAKLEDSAVYLCASSLGKNEQFFGPGTRLTVL.

This clonotype was seen ten or more times. The rearrangement uses TRBV5-1 and TRBJ2-1; TRBD2 agrees at 10 bases. Per germline, CDR1 SGHRS and CDR2 YFSETQ. V lost 7 bases, J lost 0 bases, and 7 bases stayed unmatched. The CDR3 length is 16 residues. The CDR3 DNA reads as TGCGCCAGCGACCGTAGCGGGAGGAGCTCCTACAATGAGCAGTTCTTC. Translating gives CASDRSGRSSYNEQFF.

The chain joins TRBV7-9 to TRBJ2-3; D gene unclear. The CDR3 extends over 14 amino acids. Trimming took 2 bases from V and 6 from J, leaving 12 bases between them. The germline V gene encodes CDR1 SEHNR and CDR2 FQNEAQ (reference sequence). DNA of the CDR3: TGTGCCAGCAGCTTAATGTCTTTTACGGATACGCAGTATTTT. Its translation: CASSLMSFTDTQYF.

This clonotype appeared many times. The V and J genes are TRBV24-1 and TRBJ2-3; D not resolved. Germline values: CDR1 KGHDR, CDR2 SFDVKD. CDR3 length equals 16 residues. Trimming removed 4 bases from V and 5 bases from J, with 18 bases in between. CDR3 sequence reads: CATSDGPSLGVDTQYF. The DNA for the CDR3 is TGTGCCACCAGTGACGGACCGAGCCTTGGGGTAGATACGCAGTATTTT.

At least ten counts were recorded for this clonotype. This chain links TRBV5-1 with TRBJ2-3, with 7 bases identical to TRBD2. CDR3 length equals 13 residues. J was trimmed by 1 base and V by 7 bases; bases with no gene match: 3. The germline gives CDR1 SGHRS, CDR2 YFSETQ. The CDR3 sequence: CASGAGGTDTQYF. The CDR3 bases are TGCGCCAGCGGCGCGGGGGGCACAGATACGCAGTATTTT.